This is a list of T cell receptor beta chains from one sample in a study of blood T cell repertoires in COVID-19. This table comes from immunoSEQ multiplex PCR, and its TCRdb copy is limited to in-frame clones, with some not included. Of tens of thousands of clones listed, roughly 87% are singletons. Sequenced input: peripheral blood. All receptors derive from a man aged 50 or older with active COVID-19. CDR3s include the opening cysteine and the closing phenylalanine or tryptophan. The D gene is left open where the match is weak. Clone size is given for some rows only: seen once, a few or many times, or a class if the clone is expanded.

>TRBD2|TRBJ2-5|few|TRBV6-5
TGTGCCAGCATTCCACTAGCGGGAGGGGTTGCCCAGTACTTC
CASIPLAGGVAQYF
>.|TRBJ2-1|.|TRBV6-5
TGTGCCAGCAGTTACTCGTGGGGGGAAGGCGATGAGCAGTTCTTC
CASSYSWGEGDEQFF
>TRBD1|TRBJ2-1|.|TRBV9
TGTGCCAGCAGCGTAGCGACCGGACAGGGATACGATGAGCAGTTCTTC
CASSVATGQGYDEQFF
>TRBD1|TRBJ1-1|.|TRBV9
TGTGCCAGCAGCGTAGTAGGGACAGGGAACACTGAAGCTTTCTTT
CASSVVGTGNTEAFF
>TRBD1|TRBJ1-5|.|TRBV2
TGTGCCAGCAGTGTACAGGGGGTTAGCAATCAGCCCCAGCATTTT
CASSVQGVSNQPQHF
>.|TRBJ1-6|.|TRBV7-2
TGTGCCAGCAGCTTAGACGCCAGCTCCTATAATTCACCCCTCCACTTT
CASSLDASSYNSPLHF
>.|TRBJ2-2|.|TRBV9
TGTGCCAGCAGCCTCGGAAGGGGAGAGCTGTTTTTT
CASSLGRGELFF
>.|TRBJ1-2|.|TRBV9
TGTGCCAGCAAAGACCAGGGGAACTATGGCTACACCTTC
CASKDQGNYGYTF
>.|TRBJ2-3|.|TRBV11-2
TGTGCCAGCAGCCTGGGGCCGAATACGCAGTATTTT
CASSLGPNTQYF
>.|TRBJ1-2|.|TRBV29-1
TGCAGCGTTGTTATGTGGGGGCGGCTTAACTATGGCTACACCTTC
CSVVMWGRLNYGYTF
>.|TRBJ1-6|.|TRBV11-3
TGTGCCAGCAGCTTCGGCTCTCAGGCAGGGGCGGCCCTCCACTTT
CASSFGSQAGAALHF
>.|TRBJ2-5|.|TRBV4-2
TGTGCCAGCAGCCAAGGGATCCCACAGGGAATCCAAGAGACCCAGTACTTC
CASSQGIPQGIQETQYF
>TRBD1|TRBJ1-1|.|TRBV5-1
TGCGCCACCAGGGAATCCGGGACAGGGATAGGGGCTGAAGCTTTCTTT
CATRESGTGIGAEAFF
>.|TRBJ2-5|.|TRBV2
TGTGCCAGCAGTCGGGGGACCCAGTACTTC
CASSRGTQYF
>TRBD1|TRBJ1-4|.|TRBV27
TGTGCCAGCAGCCCCGGGACAGGGGGGATCTTTGAAAAACTGTTTTTT
CASSPGTGGIFEKLFF
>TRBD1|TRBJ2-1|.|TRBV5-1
TGCGCCAGCAGGGGCCGACAGGGGGCGAAGCAGTTCTTC
CASRGRQGAKQFF
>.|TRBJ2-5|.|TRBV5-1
TGCGCCAGCAGTTGGGACAAGACGGGCCAAGAGACCCAGTACTTC
CASSWDKTGQETQYF
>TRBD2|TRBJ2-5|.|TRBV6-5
TGTGCCAGCAACCGATTCCAACTAGCGGGAGAGACCCAGTACTTC
CASNRFQLAGETQYF
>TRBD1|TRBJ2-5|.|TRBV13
TGTGCCAGCAGCCCCCGACAGGGCGAAGAGACCCAGTACTTC
CASSPRQGEETQYF
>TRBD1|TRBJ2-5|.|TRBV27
TGTGCCAGCAGTCCCCGGACAGGGGAGACCCAGTACTTC
CASSPRTGETQYF
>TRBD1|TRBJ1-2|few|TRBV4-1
TGCGCCAGCAGCCAAGACGGGACAGGGACGGATGGCTACACCTTC
CASSQDGTGTDGYTF
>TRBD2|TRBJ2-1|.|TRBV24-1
TGTGCCACCAGTGATTCAGGGACTAGCGGGAGCTCCTACAATGAGCAGTTCTTC
CATSDSGTSGSSYNEQFF
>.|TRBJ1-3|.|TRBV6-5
TGTGCCAGCAGCCCCTCGGGGAATGGGGACACCATATATTTT
CASSPSGNGDTIYF
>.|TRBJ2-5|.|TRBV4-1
TGCGCCAGCAGCCAAGAAACAGGGTGGGAGACCCAGTACTTC
CASSQETGWETQYF
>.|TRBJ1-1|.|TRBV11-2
TGTGCCAGCAGCCCTGGACAGCTTGTCCCGGAAGCTTTCTTT
CASSPGQLVPEAFF
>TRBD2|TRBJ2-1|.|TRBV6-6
TGTGCCAGCAGTTCGGCTAGCGGGAAGGCGGGTGAGCAGTTCTTC
CASSSASGKAGEQFF
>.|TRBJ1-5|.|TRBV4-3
TGCGCCAGCAGCCAAGATGCCAGGGGTGACGATCAGCCCCAGCATTTT
CASSQDARGDDQPQHF
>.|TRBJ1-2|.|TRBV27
TGTGCCAGCAGCCGGGGGTCCCGGCGTGGCTACACCTTC
CASSRGSRRGYTF
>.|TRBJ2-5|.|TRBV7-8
TGTGCCAGCAGCCGGGGCGGAGGAGAGACCCAGTACTTC
CASSRGGGETQYF
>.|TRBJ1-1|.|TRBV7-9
TGTGCCAGCAGCTTAGTTACAGGGAACACTGAAGCTTTCTTT
CASSLVTGNTEAFF
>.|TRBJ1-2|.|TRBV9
TGTGCCAGCAGCCCGACCAACCGGGACAAGTTCCTCTATGGCTACACCTTC
CASSPTNRDKFLYGYTF
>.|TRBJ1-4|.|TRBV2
TGTGCCAGCAGAGACCTTTACAGCTCAACTAATGAAAAACTGTTTTTT
CASRDLYSSTNEKLFF
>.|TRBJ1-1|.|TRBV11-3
TGTGCCAGCAGCATAACACGGGGGAGTGAAGCTTTCTTT
CASSITRGSEAFF
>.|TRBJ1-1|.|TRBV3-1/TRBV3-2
TGTGCCAGCAGCCGCCCCGGCGGGACTGAAGCTTTCTTT
CASSRPGGTEAFF
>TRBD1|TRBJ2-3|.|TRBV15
TGTGCCACCAGCAGAGACCGAGGGACAGGGGGACCAGATACGCAGTATTTT
CATSRDRGTGGPDTQYF
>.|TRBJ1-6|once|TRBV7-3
TGTGCCAGCAGCACCGCGCTCAATTCACCCCTCCACTTT
CASSTALNSPLHF
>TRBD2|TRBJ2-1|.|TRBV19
TGTGCCAGTAGGACTAGCGGGAACAACCCCTACAATGAGCAGTTCTTC
CASRTSGNNPYNEQFF
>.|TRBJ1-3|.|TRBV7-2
TGTGCCAGCAGCTCCGACTACTCTGGAAACACCATATATTTT
CASSSDYSGNTIYF
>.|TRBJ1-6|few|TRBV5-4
TGTGCCAGCGGCAGAAGCTCCTATAATTCACCCCTCCACTTT
CASGRSSYNSPLHF
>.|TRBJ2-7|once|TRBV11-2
TGTGCCAGCAGGTTCGAGGGTTCACGCATCGGCGAGCAGTACTTC
CASRFEGSRIGEQYF
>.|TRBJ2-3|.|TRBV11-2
TGTGCCAGCCTCGTTCAGTGGCGGATCACAGATACGCAGTATTTT
CASLVQWRITDTQYF